This T cell receptor (beta chain) was observed in a study of PD-1 blockade in classical Hodgkin lymphoma. Study outcomes and limitations: Complete responders possessed baseline diversity comparable to newly diagnosed patients.

The method was immunoSEQ multiplex PCR; TCRdb's version includes in-frame clones alone and lacks a portion of them. This table has roughly 100,000 clones, more than 70% appearing once. This clone was detected a few times. Its target is unknown. Germline V gene data show CDR1 as MNHNY and CDR2 as SVGAGI (reference sequence). With V trimmed by 5 bases and J by 7 bases, 11 bases remained unmatched. The CDR3 consists of 15 residues. Indicated time point: cycle 4 day 1 (C4D1), after less than seven weeks of nivolumab. Brentuximab vedotin exposure varied, and every patient relapsed after autologous stem cell transplantation. Best overall response was complete response, partial response or progressive disease in these relapsed/refractory classical Hodgkin lymphoma patients.

The source is a human donor with classical Hodgkin lymphoma. The sample was peripheral blood mononuclear cells (PBMCs), taken before the fourth cycle of nivolumab. The chain joins TRBV6-6 to TRBJ1-5; 7 bases agree with TRBD1. CDR3 residues: CASSGATGRGQPQHF. CDR3 DNA: TGTGCCAGCAGTGGGGCGACAGGGAGGGGGCAGCCCCAGCATTTT.